These 5 T cell receptor beta chains share one sample of origin, sequenced in a study of Graves' ophthalmopathy and Graves' hyperthyroidism (dated by TCRdb to the late 2010s). Sequencer: Illumina HiSeq 2000. TCR beta CDR3 regions were amplified from RNA transcripts for repertoire sequencing. HTBI primers and the Qiagen OneStep RT-PCR kit were used in a first-round RT-PCR, which was followed by a second-round multiplex PCR, size selection and purification. The public reads were reprocessed in TCRdb via fastp at Q25 and MiXCR, keeping in-frame beta chains. CDR3 protein duplicates are merged, each entry listing the most common genes and DNA. This sample comprises 620,000 or so distinct CDR3 sequences, roughly 20% of them detected only once. More than 5.5% of the sample is held by the ten biggest clonotypes. Sequenced sample: peripheral blood. The receptors derive from a woman between 18 and 30 years old with stable Graves' hyperthyroidism. Some clones in this sample may be carry-over from other donors' samples. Donor details come from another sample of the same person, matched by shared clones.

The V call is TRBV11-2, the J call TRBJ2-7, with 14 positions matching TRBD2. Germline assignment: CDR1 SGHAT and CDR2 FQNNGV. The junction had 9 bases not matched to a gene; V was cut back by 3 bases and J by 2 bases. The CDR3 covers 18 residues. The CDR3 loop reads CASSFPGLAGALTYEQYF. The CDR3 bases are TGTGCCAGCAGCTTTCCGGGACTAGCGGGAGCACTAACCTACGAGCAGTACTTC.

On this clonotype itself: This clone may be a read error of a much larger clone one base away. The rearrangement joins TRBV10-3 to TRBJ2-5, with D perhaps TRBD2 (5 bases). This CDR3 region has 12 residues. Germline V gene lookup returns CDR1 ENHRY and CDR2 SYGVKD. As DNA, the CDR3 is TGTGCCATTCGGGCAGTGGGAGAGACCAAGTACTTC. This encodes CAIRAVGETKYF.

This clonotype occurred a few times. CDR3 loop: CASTLAGGPSEQYF. DNA of the CDR3: TGTGCCAGCACCTTAGCGGGGGGGCCTAGCGAGCAGTACTTC. This rearrangement joins TRBV12-3 or TRBV12-4 to TRBJ2-7; 11 nucleotides align to TRBD2. This CDR3 has 14 residues. Trimming removed 7 bases from V and 6 bases from J; junction bases left unmatched: 8.

This clonotype was seen ten or more times. This chain connects TRBV12-3 or TRBV12-4 to TRBJ1-5, with D tentatively TRBD1 (5 bases). The CDR3 sequence is 14 residues long. V gave up 5 bases and J gave up 5 bases, with 13 bases separating them. In nucleotides, the CDR3 is TGTGCCAGCAGTCGGGACCGACGCTATCAGCCCCAGCATTTT. As protein: CASSRDRRYQPQHF.

This CDR3 is CASSVRERETQYF. The CDR3 DNA reads as TGTGCCAGCAGTGTGAGGGAAAGAGAGACCCAGTACTTC. The chain has TRBV6-1 and TRBJ2-5; TRBD2 might be the D (5 bases). Germline-derived CDR1 and CDR2 are MNHNS and SASEGT. V gave up 4 bases and J gave up 4 bases, with 10 bases separating them. The CDR3 contains 13 residues.